This TCR beta chain was identified during a study of T cell responses to AZD1222 COVID-19 vaccine. The wider study: The analysis combined second doses at about 4 or about 12 weeks. General study results and limits: Spike-specific TCR repertoires showed rising breadth and depth after two AZD1222 doses. Clonal diversity was possibly underestimated, and white British individuals and females predominated among donors. At baseline, seropositivity was found in only a handful of AZD1222 recipients.

Profiling relied on immunoSEQ multiplex PCR, and the TCRdb table lists in-frame clones only, not all of them. The sample has about 260,000 clones; 80% to 95% are singletons. Comment on this clone: The antigen is undetermined.

V lost 5 bases to trimming and J lost 4 bases, with 15 bases between them. Germline assignment: CDR1 LNHNV and CDR2 YYDKDF (reference sequence). The CDR3 is 15 residues long. The receptor's source is an adult in good health. The sample in question was peripheral blood, obtained on day 0 of AZD1222 vaccination. This chain links TRBV15 with TRBJ2-1; tentative D call: TRBD1 (5 bases). The CDR3 coding sequence is TGTGCCACCAGCCCGCGGCAGGGTGGTTACAATGAGCAGTTCTTC. It yields the protein CATSPRQGGYNEQFF.